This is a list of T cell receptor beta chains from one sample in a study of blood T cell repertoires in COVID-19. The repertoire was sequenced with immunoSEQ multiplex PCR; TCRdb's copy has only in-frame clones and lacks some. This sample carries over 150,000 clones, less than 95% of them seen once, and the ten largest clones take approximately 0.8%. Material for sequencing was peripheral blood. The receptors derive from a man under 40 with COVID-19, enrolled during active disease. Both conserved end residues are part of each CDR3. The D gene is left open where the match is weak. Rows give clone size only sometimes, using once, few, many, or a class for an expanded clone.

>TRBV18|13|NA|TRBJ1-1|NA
TGTGCCAGCTCACCACTCTCGGACACTGAAGCTTTCTTT
CASSPLSDTEAFF
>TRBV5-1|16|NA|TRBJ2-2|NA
TGCGCCAGCAGCTTGATCCGGGACACCAACACCGGGGAGCTGTTTTTT
CASSLIRDTNTGELFF
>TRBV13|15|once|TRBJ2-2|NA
TGTGCCAGCAGCTTGAGGTTCGCGAACACCGGGGAGCTGTTTTTT
CASSLRFANTGELFF
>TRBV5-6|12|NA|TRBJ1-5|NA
TGTGCCAGCAGCCGGGGCAATCAGCCCCAGCATTTT
CASSRGNQPQHF
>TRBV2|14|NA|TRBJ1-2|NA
TGTGCCAGCAGTGAATTCCCAGGTCGCTATGGCTACACCTTC
CASSEFPGRYGYTF
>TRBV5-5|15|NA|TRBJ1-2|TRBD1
TGTGCCAGCAGCCGGGCGGGACAGTATAGGGATGGCTACACCTTC
CASSRAGQYRDGYTF
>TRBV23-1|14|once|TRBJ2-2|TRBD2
TGCGCCAGCAGGGCCGGGGGGGCGAACGGGGAGCTGTTTTTT
CASRAGGANGELFF
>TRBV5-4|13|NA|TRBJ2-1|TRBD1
TGTGCCAGTGCCGGGACAGGGCTTGATGAGCAGTTCTTC
CASAGTGLDEQFF
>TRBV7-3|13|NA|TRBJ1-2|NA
TGTGCCAGCAGCGCCGGGACACTTTATGGCTACACCTTC
CASSAGTLYGYTF
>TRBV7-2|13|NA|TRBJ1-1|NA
TGTGCCAGCAGCTTATCGTCTATCACTGAAGCTTTCTTT
CASSLSSITEAFF
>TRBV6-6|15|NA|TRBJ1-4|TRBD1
TGTGCCAGCAGTTACCGAAACAGGGGAAATGAAAAACTGTTTTTT
CASSYRNRGNEKLFF
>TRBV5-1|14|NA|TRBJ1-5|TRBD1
TGCGCCAGCAGCCCGGGACAGGGGGGCCAGCCCCAGCATTTT
CASSPGQGGQPQHF
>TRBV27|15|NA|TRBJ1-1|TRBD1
TGTGCCAGCAGTTTATCGGGGACAGCGAACACTGAAGCTTTCTTT
CASSLSGTANTEAFF
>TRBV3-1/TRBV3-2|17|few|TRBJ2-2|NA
TGTGCCAGCAGCCGTACCGCCTCGACATCGTCCCACGGGGAGCTGTTTTTT
CASSRTASTSSHGELFF
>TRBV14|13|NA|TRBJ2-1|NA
TGTGCCAGCAGCCATCTACAGTACAATGAGCAGTTCTTC
CASSHLQYNEQFF
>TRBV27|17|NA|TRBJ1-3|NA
TGTGCCAGCAGTTTGGCCTCCAGGGAAGGCTACGGAAACACCATATATTTT
CASSLASREGYGNTIYF
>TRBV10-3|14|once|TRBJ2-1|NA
TGTGCCATAACCGGGAAAGACTCCTACAATGAGCAGTTCTTC
CAITGKDSYNEQFF
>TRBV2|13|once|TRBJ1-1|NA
TGTGCCAGCAGTGAAGAGGGGTACACTGAAGCTTTCTTT
CASSEEGYTEAFF
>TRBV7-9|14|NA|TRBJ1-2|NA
TGTGCCAGCAGCCCCCCAGGGCACTTCTATGGCTACACCTTC
CASSPPGHFYGYTF
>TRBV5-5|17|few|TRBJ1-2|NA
TGTGCCAGCAGCTTGGTTCCGGGGGGGCCGTCGCGGGATGGCTACACCTTC
CASSLVPGGPSRDGYTF
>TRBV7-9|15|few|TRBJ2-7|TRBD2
TGTGCCAGCACCGCCAGCGGGGGAACGACCTACGAGCAGTACTTC
CASTASGGTTYEQYF
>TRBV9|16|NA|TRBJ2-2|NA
TGTGCCAGCAGCGTAGTTGCAGGGCTTAACACCGGGGAGCTGTTTTTT
CASSVVAGLNTGELFF
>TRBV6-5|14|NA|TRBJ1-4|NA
TGTGCCAGCAGCCTTACAGGTTACGAAGGAAAACTGTTTTTT
CASSLTGYEGKLFF
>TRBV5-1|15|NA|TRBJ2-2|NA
TGCGCCAGCAGCTTGAGCGGACAGTACACCGGGGAGCTGTTTTTT
CASSLSGQYTGELFF
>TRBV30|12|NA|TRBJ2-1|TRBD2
TGTGCCTGGAGCAACGGGGGGGGTGAGCAGTTCTTC
CAWSNGGGEQFF
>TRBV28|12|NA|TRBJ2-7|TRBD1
TGTGCCATTTCGGGCAGGGGGTACGAGCAGTACTTC
CAISGRGYEQYF
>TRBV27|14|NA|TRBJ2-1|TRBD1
TGTGCCAGCGGGACAGGGGGCGCCTACAATGAGCAGTTCTTC
CASGTGGAYNEQFF
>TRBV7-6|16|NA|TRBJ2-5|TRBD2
TGTGCCAGCAGCTTAGCGGGAAGCGGGGGGGCACAGACCCAGTACTTC
CASSLAGSGGAQTQYF
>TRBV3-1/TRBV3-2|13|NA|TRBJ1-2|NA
TGTGCCAGCAGCTCTGGGAGCCTTTTCGGCTACACCTTC
CASSSGSLFGYTF
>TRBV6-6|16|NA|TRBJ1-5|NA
TGTGCCAGCAGCGGCGGAGGGAGAGGTGGCAATCAGCCCCAGCATTTT
CASSGGGRGGNQPQHF
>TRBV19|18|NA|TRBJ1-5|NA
TGTGCCAGTAGCATCTTGGGCCTCGGGACACCTAGCAATCAGCCCCAGCATTTT
CASSILGLGTPSNQPQHF
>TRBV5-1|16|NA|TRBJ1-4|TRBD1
TGCGCCAGCAGCACGGGACAGCTTGCAACTAATGAAAAACTGTTTTTT
CASSTGQLATNEKLFF
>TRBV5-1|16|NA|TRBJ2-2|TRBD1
TGCGCCAGCAGCTGGGACAGGGTCGATAACACCGGGGAGCTGTTTTTT
CASSWDRVDNTGELFF
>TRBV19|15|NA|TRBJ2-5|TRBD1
TGTGCCAGTAGTCCGAGACAGGGGGGAGGAGAGACCCAGTACTTC
CASSPRQGGGETQYF
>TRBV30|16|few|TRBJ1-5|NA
TGTGCCTGGGGGTCATCGAGGTTGAATAGCAATCAGCCCCAGCATTTT
CAWGSSRLNSNQPQHF
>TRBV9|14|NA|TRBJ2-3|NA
TGTGCCAGCAGCAATGGGGGGTGGACAGATACGCAGTATTTT
CASSNGGWTDTQYF
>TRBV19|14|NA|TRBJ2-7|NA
TGTGCCAGTAGTTTACCCGGGAGCGACTACGAGCAGTACTTC
CASSLPGSDYEQYF
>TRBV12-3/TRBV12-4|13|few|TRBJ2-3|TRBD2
TGTGCCAGCGTTAGGGACTACACAGATACGCAGTATTTT
CASVRDYTDTQYF
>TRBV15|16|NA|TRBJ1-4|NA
TGTGCCACCAGCAACCCCGACAGGAGCATTAATGAAAAACTGTTTTTT
CATSNPDRSINEKLFF
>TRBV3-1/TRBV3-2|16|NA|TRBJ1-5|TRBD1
TGTGCCAGCAGCCCCGCTCGTACAGGGGGCGTTCAGCCCCAGCATTTT
CASSPARTGGVQPQHF